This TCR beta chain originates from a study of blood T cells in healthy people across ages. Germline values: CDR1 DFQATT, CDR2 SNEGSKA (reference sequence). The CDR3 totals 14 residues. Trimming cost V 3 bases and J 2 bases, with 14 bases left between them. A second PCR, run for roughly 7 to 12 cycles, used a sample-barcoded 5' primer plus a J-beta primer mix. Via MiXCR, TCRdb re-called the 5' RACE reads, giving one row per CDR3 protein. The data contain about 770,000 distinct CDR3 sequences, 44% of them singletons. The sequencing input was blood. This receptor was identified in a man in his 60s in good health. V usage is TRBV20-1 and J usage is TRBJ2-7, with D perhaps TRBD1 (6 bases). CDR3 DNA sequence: TGCAGTGCTAGCCGGACAGTCGCCACCTACGAGCAGTACTTC. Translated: CSASRTVATYEQYF.